A selection of T cell receptor beta chains follows, all from one sample in a study of T cell repertoires in cytomegalovirus infection. For these TCRs, the target antigens are not known. Each CDR3 protein is one row after TCRdb ran MiXCR on the reads. The table records fewer than 850,000 distinct CDR3 sequences, just under 30% of them present only once. The specimen was cultured CD8+ T cells from PBMCs, collected from culture after CMV antigen stimulation. The source is a human donor in good health (CMV status not recorded). Some clones in this sample may be carry-over from other donors' samples. The CDR3 runs from the conserved cysteine through the conserved F or W. Each record gives: J gene, V gene, CDR3 protein.

>TRBJ1-2|TRBV2
CGYGGSGHGNGYTF
>TRBJ1-1|TRBV19
CASSIDLAGYEAFF
>TRBJ1-1|TRBV7-8
CASSLVRAGPLGTEAFF
>TRBJ2-2|TRBV6-6
CASSYSRAGTGELFF
>TRBJ2-5|TRBV5-4
CASSSGLNMVVEETQYF
>TRBJ2-3|TRBV9
CASSAGAGDTDTQYF
>TRBJ2-5|TRBV4-1
CASSQDDGGGETQYF
>TRBJ2-3|TRBV4-1
CASSQESSGGFTDTQYF
>TRBJ1-2|TRBV7-9
CASSSRGDRGSYTF
>TRBJ2-1|TRBV7-6
CASSPPLGETEQFF
>TRBJ2-2|TRBV2
CASRSRTSPGELFF
>TRBJ2-1|TRBV12-3/TRBV12-4
CASRGQGGDNEQFF
>TRBJ1-1|TRBV7-8
CASSSGGRGPEVPTEAFF
>TRBJ2-4|TRBV7-6
CASSPRDNGWENFQYF
>TRBJ2-3|TRBV7-2
CASSKSGGAADTQYF
>TRBJ2-2|TRBV6-1
CASSYNTDVGTGELFF
>TRBJ2-1|TRBV7-9
CASSLPGGVNYNEQFF
>TRBJ2-1|TRBV29-1
CSVESQGGGVLEQFF
>TRBJ1-1|TRBV19
CASSRGRENTEAFF
>TRBJ1-1|TRBV7-9
CASSHTGGRTEAFF
>TRBJ1-5|TRBV12-3/TRBV12-4
CASWEGARAKPQHF
>TRBJ1-1|TRBV6-5
CASSYQGQVTEAFF